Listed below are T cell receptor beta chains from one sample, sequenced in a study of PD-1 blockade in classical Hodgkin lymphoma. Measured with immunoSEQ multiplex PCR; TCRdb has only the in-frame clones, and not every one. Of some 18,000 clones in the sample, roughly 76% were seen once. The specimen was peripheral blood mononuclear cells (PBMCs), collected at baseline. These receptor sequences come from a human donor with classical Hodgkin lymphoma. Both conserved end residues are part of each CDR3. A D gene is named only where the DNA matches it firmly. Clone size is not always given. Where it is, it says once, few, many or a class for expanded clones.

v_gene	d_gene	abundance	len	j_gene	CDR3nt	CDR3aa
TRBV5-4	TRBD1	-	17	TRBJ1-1	TGTGCCAGCAGCTTAGGTTGGACAGGGGGCCCTAAGGCTGAAGCTTTCTTT	CASSLGWTGGPKAEAFF
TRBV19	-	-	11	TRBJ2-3	TGTGCCAGTAGTACCACAGATACGCAGTATTTT	CASSTTDTQYF
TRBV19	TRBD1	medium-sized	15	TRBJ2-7	TGTGCCAGTAGTATTGCGCTGACAGGGGAGCACGAGCAGTACTTC	CASSIALTGEHEQYF
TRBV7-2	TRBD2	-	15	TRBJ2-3	TGTGCCAGCAGCGCAATAGCGGGGGGGAGAGATACGCAGTATTTT	CASSAIAGGRDTQYF
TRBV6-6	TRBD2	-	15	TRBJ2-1	TGTGCCACCTACGACTGGGCTAGCGGGGAAAATGAGCAGTTCTTC	CATYDWASGENEQFF
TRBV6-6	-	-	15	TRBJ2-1	TGTGCCAGCAACTACGAGGCGGGGGCACCCCATGAGCAGTTCTTC	CASNYEAGAPHEQFF
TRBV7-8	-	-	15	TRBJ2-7	TGTGCCAGCAGTCTCGGCAGGGGCCACTCCTACGAGCAGTACTTC	CASSLGRGHSYEQYF
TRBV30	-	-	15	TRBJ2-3	TGTGCCTGGAGTCGTCGGGGAGACTACACAGATACGCAGTATTTT	CAWSRRGDYTDTQYF
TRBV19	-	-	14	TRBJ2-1	TGTGCCAGTAGTTCGGGAGTGGCCTACAATGAGCAGTTCTTC	CASSSGVAYNEQFF
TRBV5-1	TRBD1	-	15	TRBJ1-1	TGCGCCAGCAGCGCCCCGGACAGGGAAGGCACTGAAGCTTTCTTT	CASSAPDREGTEAFF
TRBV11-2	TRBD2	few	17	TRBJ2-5	TGTGCCAGCAGCGTTGTAGGCGGGAGGGCCTCCGGAGAGACCCAGTACTTC	CASSVVGGRASGETQYF
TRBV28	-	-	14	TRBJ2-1	TGTGCCAGCAGTGGGACATCCTCCTACAATGAGCAGTTCTTC	CASSGTSSYNEQFF
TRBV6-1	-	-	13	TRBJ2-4	TGTGCCAGCTCGTTTCAGGAAAAAAACATTCAGTACTTC	CASSFQEKNIQYF
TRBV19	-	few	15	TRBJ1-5	TGTGCCAGTAGTATGGGCCTGTGGGTGGGGCAGCCCCAGCATTTT	CASSMGLWVGQPQHF
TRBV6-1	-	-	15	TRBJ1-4	TGTGCCAGCAGTGGACTCTGGGACGGGAATGAAAAACTGTTTTTT	CASSGLWDGNEKLFF
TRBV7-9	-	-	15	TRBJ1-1	TGTGCCAGCAGCCCCCATGGAGATTGGAACACTGAAGCTTTCTTT	CASSPHGDWNTEAFF
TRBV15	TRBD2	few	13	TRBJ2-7	TGTGCCACCAGCCTCGGACTAGCGGGACCTCTGTACTTC	CATSLGLAGPLYF
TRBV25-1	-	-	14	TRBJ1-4	TGTGCCAGCAGTGAAAGGCAAATTAATGAAAAACTGTTTTTT	CASSERQINEKLFF
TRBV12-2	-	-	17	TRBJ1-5	TGTGCAAGTCGCTTACGAAGCCCGGGAGAGAGACATCAGCCCCAGCATTTT	CASRLRSPGERHQPQHF
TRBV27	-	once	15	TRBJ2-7	TGTGCCAGCAGTTTATCCGGGATTGGAACCTACGAGCAGTACTTC	CASSLSGIGTYEQYF
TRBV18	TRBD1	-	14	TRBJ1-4	TGTGCCAGCTCACCAACGGACAGGGACGAAAAACTGTTTTTT	CASSPTDRDEKLFF
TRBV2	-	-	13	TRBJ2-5	TGTGCCAGCAGTGCGGATAGTTTCGAGACCCAGTACTTC	CASSADSFETQYF
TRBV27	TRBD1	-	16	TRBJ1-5	TGTGCCAGCAGGCTACCGACAGGGCCCAGCAATCAGCCCCAGCATTTT	CASRLPTGPSNQPQHF
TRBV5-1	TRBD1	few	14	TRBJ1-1	TGCGCCAGCAGCTTATGGACAGGGAGTACTGAAGCTTTCTTT	CASSLWTGSTEAFF
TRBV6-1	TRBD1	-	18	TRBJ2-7	TGTGCCAGCAGTGAAGCCTCTGGGGGACAGGGGGCCTACTACGAGCAGTACTTC	CASSEASGGQGAYYEQYF
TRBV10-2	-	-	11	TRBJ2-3	TGCGCCAGCAGGGGGGGTGATACGCAGTATTTT	CASRGGDTQYF
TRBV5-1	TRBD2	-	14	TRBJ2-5	TGCGCCAGCAGCTTGGGGGGCGGGAGAGAGACCCAGTACTTC	CASSLGGGRETQYF
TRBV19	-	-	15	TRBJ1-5	TGTGCCAGTAGTATTCAAGACTCTAGCAATCAGCCCCAGCATTTT	CASSIQDSSNQPQHF
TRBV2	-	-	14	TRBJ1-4	TGTGCCAGCAGTGAAATACAGTTTAATGAAAAACTGTTTTTT	CASSEIQFNEKLFF
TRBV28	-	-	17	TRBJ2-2	TGTGCCAGCAGTTTACCTGGACCGTGGGCGAACACCGGGGAGCTGTTTTTT	CASSLPGPWANTGELFF
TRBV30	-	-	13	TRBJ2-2	TGTGCCTGGACCCCGGGGGACGCCGGGGAGCTGTTTTTT	CAWTPGDAGELFF
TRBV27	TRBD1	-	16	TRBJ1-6	TGTGCCAGCAGTGGGGCCGGGACAGGGGATAATTCACCCCTCCACTTT	CASSGAGTGDNSPLHF
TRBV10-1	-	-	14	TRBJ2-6	TGCGCCAGCAGTGACAGCTCTGGGGCCAACGTCCTGACTTTC	CASSDSSGANVLTF
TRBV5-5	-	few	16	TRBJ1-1	TGTGCCAGCAGCCCGAGAGTCACAGGCTTGAACACTGAAGCTTTCTTT	CASSPRVTGLNTEAFF
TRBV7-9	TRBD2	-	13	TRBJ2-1	TGTGCCAGCAGCCCAGGGACTAGCGGGAGGGAGTTCTTC	CASSPGTSGREFF
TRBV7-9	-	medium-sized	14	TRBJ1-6	TGTGCCAGCAGCTTAGTGACAGGAGATTCACCCCTCCACTTT	CASSLVTGDSPLHF
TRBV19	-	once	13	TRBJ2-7	TGTGCCAGTAGTCGGGGGCCGACCTACGAGCAGTACTTC	CASSRGPTYEQYF
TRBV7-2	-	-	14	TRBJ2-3	TGTGCCAGCAGCCTACAGGGTAGCACAGATACGCAGTATTTT	CASSLQGSTDTQYF
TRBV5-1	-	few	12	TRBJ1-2	TGCGCCAGCAGCTTGGCCTCGACGGGCTACACCTTC	CASSLASTGYTF
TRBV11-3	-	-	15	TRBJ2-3	TGTGCCAGCAGCTTAAACGGAGGAGGACCAGGTACGCAGTATTTT	CASSLNGGGPGTQYF
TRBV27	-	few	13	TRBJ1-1	TGTGCCAGCATGAGGGGGGGCGGCACTGAAGCTTTCTTT	CASMRGGGTEAFF
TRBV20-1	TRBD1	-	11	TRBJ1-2	TGCAGGGCGGGACAGGGAAACGGCTACACCTTC	CRAGQGNGYTF
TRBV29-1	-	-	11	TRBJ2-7	TGCAGCGTTGGTAGCTCCTACGAGCAGTACTTC	CSVGSSYEQYF
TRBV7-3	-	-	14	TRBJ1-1	TGTGCCAGCAGCTTAATGCCCAAGAACACTGAAGCTTTCTTT	CASSLMPKNTEAFF
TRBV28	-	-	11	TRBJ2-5	TGTGCCAGCAGTCGCTCGGAGACCCAGTACTTC	CASSRSETQYF
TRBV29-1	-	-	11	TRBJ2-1	TGCAGCGTTGTGATTTACAATGAGCAGTTCTTC	CSVVIYNEQFF